This T cell receptor (beta chain) appears in the sequencing data of a study of blood T cells in healthy people across ages. Findings of the study overall: Older age went with lower TCR beta diversity per million T cells, in a roughly linear way.

A second PCR of 7 to 11 cycles used a sample-barcoded 5' primer and a J-beta primer mix. Through a template-switch adaptor with 12 random nucleotides, each cDNA molecule received a tag. Each CDR3 protein gets one entry after TCRdb re-called the 5' RACE reads with MiXCR. The sample consists of some 1.1 million distinct CDR3 sequences, 35% to 40% of them appearing once. About 9.9 milliliters of peripheral blood were drawn from each donor. PBMCs, at least 6 million per sample, were isolated. This clonotype was counted only a few times. What it recognizes is unknown. V was pared by 6 bases and J by 5 bases, with 8 bases between. The length of the CDR3 is 12 residues.

The source of this sequence is a man younger than 35 in good health. The sequenced material came from blood. This chain joins TRBV12-3 or TRBV12-4 and TRBJ2-1; D not certain. DNA of the CDR3: TGTGCCAGCAGGCTGACGGACAATGAGCAGTTCTTC. Protein sequence: CASRLTDNEQFF.